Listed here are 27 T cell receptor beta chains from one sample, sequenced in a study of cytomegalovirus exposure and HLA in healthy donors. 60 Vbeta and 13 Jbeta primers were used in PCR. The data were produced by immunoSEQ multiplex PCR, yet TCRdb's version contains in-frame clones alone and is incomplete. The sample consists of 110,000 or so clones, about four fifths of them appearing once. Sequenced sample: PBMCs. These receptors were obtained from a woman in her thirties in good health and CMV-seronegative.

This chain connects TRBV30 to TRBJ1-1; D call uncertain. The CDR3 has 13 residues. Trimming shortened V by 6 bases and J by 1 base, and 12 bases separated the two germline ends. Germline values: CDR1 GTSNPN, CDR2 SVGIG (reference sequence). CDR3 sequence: CACTGRENTEAFF. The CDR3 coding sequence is TGTGCCTGCACGGGGAGGGAGAACACTGAAGCTTTCTTT.

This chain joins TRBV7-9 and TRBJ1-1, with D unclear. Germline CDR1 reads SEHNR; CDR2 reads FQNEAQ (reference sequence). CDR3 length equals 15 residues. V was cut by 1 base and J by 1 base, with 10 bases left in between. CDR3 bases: TGTGCCAGCAGCTTAGTGGAGGGTGGGAACACTGAAGCTTTCTTT. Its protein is CASSLVEGGNTEAFF.

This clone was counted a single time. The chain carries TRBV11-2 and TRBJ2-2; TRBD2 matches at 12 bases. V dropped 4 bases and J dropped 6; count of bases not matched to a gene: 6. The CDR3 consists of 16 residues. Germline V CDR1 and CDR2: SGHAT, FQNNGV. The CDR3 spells CASSSLAGGLPGELFF. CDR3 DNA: TGTGCCAGCAGCTCCCTAGCGGGAGGGCTGCCCGGGGAGCTGTTTTTT.

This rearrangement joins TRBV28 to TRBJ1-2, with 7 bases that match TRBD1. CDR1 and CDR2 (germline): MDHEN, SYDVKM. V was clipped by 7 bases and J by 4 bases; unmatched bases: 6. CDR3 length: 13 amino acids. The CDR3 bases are TGTGCCAGCACCGCGGACAGGTTCTATGGCTACACCTTC. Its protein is CASTADRFYGYTF.

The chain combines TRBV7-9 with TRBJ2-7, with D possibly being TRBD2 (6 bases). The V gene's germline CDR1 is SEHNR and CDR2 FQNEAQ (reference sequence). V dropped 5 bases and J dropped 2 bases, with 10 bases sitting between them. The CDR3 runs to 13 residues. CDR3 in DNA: TGTGCCAGCAGCAGACTAGTCCCCTACGAGCAGTACTTC. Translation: CASSRLVPYEQYF.

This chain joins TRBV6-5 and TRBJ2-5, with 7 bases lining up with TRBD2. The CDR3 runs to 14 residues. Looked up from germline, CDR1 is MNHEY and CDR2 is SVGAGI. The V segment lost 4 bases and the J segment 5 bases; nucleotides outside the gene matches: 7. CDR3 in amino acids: CASSSAGLIETQYF. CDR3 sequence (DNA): TGTGCCAGCAGTTCAGCGGGACTTATTGAGACCCAGTACTTC.

In DNA, the CDR3 is TGTGCCAGCAGTCCGACAGAACCTTTGGAGACCCAGTACTTC. Translated: CASSPTEPLETQYF. The chain recombines TRBV6-6 with TRBJ2-5, with TRBD1 as a possible D gene (5 bases). Trimming took off 5 bases at V and 5 bases at J, with 15 bases between the two ends. This CDR3 comprises 14 residues. Germline CDR1 reads MNHNY; CDR2 reads SVGAGI (reference sequence).

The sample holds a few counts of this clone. CDR3 loop: CASSPSSGRGYEQYF. The CDR3 region has the DNA TGTGCCAGTAGTCCCTCTAGCGGGAGAGGTTACGAGCAGTACTTC. The V gene is TRBV19, the J gene TRBJ2-7; TRBD2 agrees at 10 bases. Trimming at V came to 5 bases and at J to 4 bases, leaving 8 bases not matched to a gene. CDR3 size: 15 residues. The germline gives CDR1 LNHDA, CDR2 SQIVND (reference sequence).

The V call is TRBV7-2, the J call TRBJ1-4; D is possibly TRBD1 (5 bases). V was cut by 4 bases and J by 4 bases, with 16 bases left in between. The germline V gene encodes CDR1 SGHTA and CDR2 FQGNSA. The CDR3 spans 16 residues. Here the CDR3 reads CASSSPIDRFNEKLFF. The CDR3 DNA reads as TGTGCCAGCAGCTCTCCAATAGACAGATTTAATGAAAAACTGTTTTTT.

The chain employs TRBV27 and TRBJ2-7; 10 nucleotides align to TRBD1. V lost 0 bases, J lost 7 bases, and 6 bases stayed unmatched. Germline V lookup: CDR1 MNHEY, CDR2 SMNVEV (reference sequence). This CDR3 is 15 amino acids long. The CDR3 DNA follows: TGTGCCAGCAGTTTATCGCAGACAGGGGGCTATGAGCAGTACTTC. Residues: CASSLSQTGGYEQYF.

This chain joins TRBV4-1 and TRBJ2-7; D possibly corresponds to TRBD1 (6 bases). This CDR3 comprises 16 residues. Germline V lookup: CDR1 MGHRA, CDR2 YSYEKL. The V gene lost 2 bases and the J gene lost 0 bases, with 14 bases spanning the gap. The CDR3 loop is CASSQFPRGPSYEQYF. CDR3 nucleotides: TGCGCCAGCAGCCAATTCCCCAGGGGCCCCTCCTACGAGCAGTACTTC.

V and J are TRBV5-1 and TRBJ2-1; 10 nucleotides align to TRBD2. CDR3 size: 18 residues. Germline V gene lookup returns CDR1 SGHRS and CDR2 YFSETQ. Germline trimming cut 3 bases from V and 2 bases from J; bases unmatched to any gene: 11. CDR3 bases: TGCGCCAGCAGCTCGGCCTCGGTAGCGGGAGGTACCTACAATGAGCAGTTCTTC. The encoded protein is CASSSASVAGGTYNEQFF.

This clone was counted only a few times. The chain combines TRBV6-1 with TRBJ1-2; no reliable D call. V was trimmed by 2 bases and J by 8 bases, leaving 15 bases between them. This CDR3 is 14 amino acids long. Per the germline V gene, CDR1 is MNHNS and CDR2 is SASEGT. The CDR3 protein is CASSERRGPEGYTF. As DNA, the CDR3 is TGTGCCAGCAGTGAACGAAGAGGGCCGGAGGGCTACACCTTC.

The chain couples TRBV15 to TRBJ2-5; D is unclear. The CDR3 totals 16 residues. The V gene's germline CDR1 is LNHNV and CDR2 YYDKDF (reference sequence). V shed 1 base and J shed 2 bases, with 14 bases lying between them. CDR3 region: CATSRALAVSQETQYF. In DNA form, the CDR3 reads TGTGCCACCAGCAGAGCGTTGGCAGTTTCTCAAGAGACCCAGTACTTC.

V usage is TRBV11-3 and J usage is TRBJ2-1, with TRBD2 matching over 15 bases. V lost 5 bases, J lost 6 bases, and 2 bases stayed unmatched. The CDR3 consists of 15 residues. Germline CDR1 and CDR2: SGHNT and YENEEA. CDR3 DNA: TGTGCCAGCAGCCCGGGACTAGCGGGAGGCAATGAGCAGTTCTTC. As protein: CASSPGLAGGNEQFF.

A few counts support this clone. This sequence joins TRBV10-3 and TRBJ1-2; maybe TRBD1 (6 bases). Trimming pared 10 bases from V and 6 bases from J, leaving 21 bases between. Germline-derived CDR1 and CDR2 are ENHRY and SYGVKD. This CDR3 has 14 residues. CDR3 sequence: CATSPVGTLHGYTF. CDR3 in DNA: TGTGCCACTTCCCCGGTGGGGACATTACATGGCTACACCTTC.

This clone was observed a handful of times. The CDR3 region has the DNA TGTGCCAGCAGCGACCCTAGCGGGAGGATCAATGAGCAGTTCTTC. It yields the protein CASSDPSGRINEQFF. The chain links TRBV11-3 to TRBJ2-1; 11 bases align to TRBD2. The germline V gene encodes CDR1 SGHNT and CDR2 YENEEA. V lost 5 bases to trimming and J lost 6 bases; unmatched junction nucleotides: 6. The CDR3 spans 15 residues.

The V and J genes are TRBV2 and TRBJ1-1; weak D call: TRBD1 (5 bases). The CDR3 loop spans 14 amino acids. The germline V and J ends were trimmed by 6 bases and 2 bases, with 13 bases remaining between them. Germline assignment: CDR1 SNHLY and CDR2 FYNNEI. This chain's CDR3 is CASRSDTENTEAFF. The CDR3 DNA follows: TGTGCCAGCAGATCGGACACAGAAAACACTGAAGCTTTCTTT.

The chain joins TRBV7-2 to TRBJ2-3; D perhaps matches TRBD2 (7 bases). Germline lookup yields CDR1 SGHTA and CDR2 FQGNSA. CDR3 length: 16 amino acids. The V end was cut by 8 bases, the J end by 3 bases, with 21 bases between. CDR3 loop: CASSRGGEGLTDTQYF. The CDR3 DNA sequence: TGTGCCAGCTCAAGAGGGGGGGAGGGCCTTACAGATACGCAGTATTTT.

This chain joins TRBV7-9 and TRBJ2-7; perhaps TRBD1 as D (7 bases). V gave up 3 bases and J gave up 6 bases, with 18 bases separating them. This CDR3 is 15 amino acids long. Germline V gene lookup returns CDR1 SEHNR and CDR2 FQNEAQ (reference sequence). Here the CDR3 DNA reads TGTGCCAGCAGCTTGAGCCAGGGGGGTGGACTCGAGCAGTACTTC. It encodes CASSLSQGGGLEQYF. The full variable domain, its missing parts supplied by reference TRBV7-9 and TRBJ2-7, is DTGVSQNPRHKITKRGQNVTFRCDPISEHNRLYWYRQTLGQGPEFLTYFQNEAQLEKSRLLSDRFSAERPKGSFSTLEIQRTEQGDSAMYLCASSLSQGGGLEQYFGPGTRLTVT.

The CDR3 DNA reads as TGTGCCAGCAGTTTGTTTTCGGCCAGGGTGGACGAGCAGTACTTC. It translates to CASSLFSARVDEQYF. The chain is built from TRBV28 and TRBJ2-7, with D possibly TRBD1 on 5 matching bases. The V gene lost 3 bases and the J gene lost 5 bases, with 17 bases spanning the gap. The germline CDR1 and CDR2 sequences are MDHEN and SYDVKM. This CDR3 is 15 amino acids long.

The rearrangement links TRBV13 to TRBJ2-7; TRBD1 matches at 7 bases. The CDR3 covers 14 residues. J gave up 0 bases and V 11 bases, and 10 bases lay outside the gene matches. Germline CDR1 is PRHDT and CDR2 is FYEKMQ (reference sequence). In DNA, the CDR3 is TGTGCCTCCAGGGGGTCGGGGAGCTCCTACGAGCAGTACTTC. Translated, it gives CASRGSGSSYEQYF.

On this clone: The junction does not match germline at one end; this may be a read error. Here the CDR3 DNA reads TGTTCCAGCAGCTCGGGAGTCTTGAGCACAGATACGCAGTATTTT. Amino acid sequence: CSSSSGVLSTDTQYF. The V gene is TRBV7-9, the J gene TRBJ2-3; tentatively, D is TRBD2 (6 bases). This CDR3 spans 15 amino acids. Per the germline V gene, CDR1 is SEHNR and CDR2 is FQNEAQ (reference sequence).

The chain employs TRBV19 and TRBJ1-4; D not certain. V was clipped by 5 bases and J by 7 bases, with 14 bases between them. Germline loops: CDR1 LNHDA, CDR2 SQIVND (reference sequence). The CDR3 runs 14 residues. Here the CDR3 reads CASSRRGPFEKLFF. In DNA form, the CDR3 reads TGTGCCAGTAGTCGACGCGGCCCTTTTGAAAAACTGTTTTTT. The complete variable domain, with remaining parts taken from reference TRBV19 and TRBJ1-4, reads DGGITQSPKYLFRKEGQNVTLSCEQNLNHDAMYWYRQDPGQGLRLIYYSQIVNDFQKGDIAEGYSVSREKKESFPLTVTSAQKNPTAFYLCASSRRGPFEKLFFGSGTQLSVL.

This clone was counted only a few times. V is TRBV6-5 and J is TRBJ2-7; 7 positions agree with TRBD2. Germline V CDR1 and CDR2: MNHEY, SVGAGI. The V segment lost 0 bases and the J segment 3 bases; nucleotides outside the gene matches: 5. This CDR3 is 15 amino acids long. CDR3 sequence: CASSYSSGGHYEQYF. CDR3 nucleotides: TGTGCCAGCAGTTACTCTTCGGGAGGACACTACGAGCAGTACTTC.

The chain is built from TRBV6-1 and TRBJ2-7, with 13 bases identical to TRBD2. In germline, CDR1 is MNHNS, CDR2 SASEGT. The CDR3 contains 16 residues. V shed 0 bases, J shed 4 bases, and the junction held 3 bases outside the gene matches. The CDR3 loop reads CASSEAGLAGTYEQYF. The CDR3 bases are TGTGCCAGCAGTGAAGCGGGACTAGCGGGAACATACGAGCAGTACTTC.

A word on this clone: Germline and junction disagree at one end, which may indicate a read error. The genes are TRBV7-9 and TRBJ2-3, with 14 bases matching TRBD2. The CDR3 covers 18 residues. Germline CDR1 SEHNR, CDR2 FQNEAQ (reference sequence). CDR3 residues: CSSSAPGLAGVYTDTQYF. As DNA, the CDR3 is TGTTCCAGCAGCGCACCGGGACTAGCGGGAGTGTATACAGATACGCAGTATTTT.